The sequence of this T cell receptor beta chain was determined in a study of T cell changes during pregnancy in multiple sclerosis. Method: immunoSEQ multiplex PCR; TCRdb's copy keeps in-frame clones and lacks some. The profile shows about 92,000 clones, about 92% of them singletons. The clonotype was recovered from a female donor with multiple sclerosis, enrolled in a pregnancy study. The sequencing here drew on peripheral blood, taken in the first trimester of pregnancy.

CDR3 region: CASSEQSLTSGNTIYF. The CDR3 DNA is TGTGCCAGCAGTGAGCAAAGCCTAACCTCTGGAAACACCATATATTTT. This rearrangement joins TRBV6-1 to TRBJ1-3; D gene uncertain. Trimming removed 3 bases at V and 0 bases at J, with 12 bases between. Germline V gives CDR1 MNHNS, CDR2 SASEGT. The CDR3 consists of 16 residues.